Listed below are T cell receptor beta chains from one sample, sequenced in a study of blood T cell repertoires in COVID-19. Generated by immunoSEQ multiplex PCR, the TCRdb table keeps only in-frame clones and is missing some. The sample has roughly 670,000 clones, just under 90% seen once. The material sequenced was peripheral blood. These receptors originate from a young woman with acute or convalescent COVID-19. Each CDR3 is given with its conserved first and last residue. Not all rows give a size; the values are once, few, many and, for expanded clones, a class.

TRBJ2-6	-	TRBV7-2	CASRYRESGANVLTF
TRBJ2-3	-	TRBV5-4	CASSLSWSRAGTDTQYF
TRBJ2-3	-	TRBV2	CASSLRSSSTDTQYF
TRBJ2-2	-	TRBV7-9	CASSLDSTGELFF
TRBJ2-1	-	TRBV24-1	CATSDSGQGAGAGNEQFF
TRBJ2-1	-	TRBV18	CASSPTGTSGANEQFF
TRBJ1-2	-	TRBV19	CASSIGTGDYGYTF
TRBJ2-7	-	TRBV7-2	CASRPPTGTSASYEQYF
TRBJ1-1	-	TRBV19	CASSHRGNTEAFF
TRBJ1-1	-	TRBV20-1	CSAHEGEAFF
TRBJ1-2	-	TRBV4-3	CASSQGGEAYGYTF
TRBJ2-5	-	TRBV7-9	CASSSLILIRDFQETQYF
TRBJ1-5	once	TRBV11-2	CASSLGQGGQPQHF
TRBJ1-2	few	TRBV9	CASSFGQGNYGYTF
TRBJ1-1	-	TRBV9	CASSVVDRAGTEAFF
TRBJ1-4	-	TRBV5-6	CASSLEDSQGRVNEKLFF
TRBJ2-3	-	TRBV24-1	CATSEQAGTGKADTQYF
TRBJ2-7	-	TRBV4-1	CASSPLMGGGSYYEQYF